Listed here are 29 T cell receptor beta chains from one sample, sequenced in a study of cytomegalovirus exposure and HLA in healthy donors. Researchers ran the PCR with 60 Vbeta and 13 Jbeta primers. The assay was immunoSEQ multiplex PCR, and TCRdb's table has in-frame clones only and misses some. The data hold roughly 150,000 clones, with 70% to 80% observed a single time. The sequenced sample consisted of PBMCs. The receptors come from a woman in her forties in good health and CMV-seronegative.

To note about this clone: Its ends do not fully match the called genes, so a read error is possible. The chain has TRBV18 and TRBJ2-4; 9 bases fit TRBD1. CDR3 size: 15 residues. CDR1 and CDR2 (germline): KGHSH, LQKENI. The CDR3 sequence is CASSPQGTGTNSQYF. Here the CDR3 DNA reads TGTGCCAGCTCCCCCCAGGGGACAGGGACGAACAGTCAGTACTTC. Variable domain in full (rest from reference TRBV18 and TRBJ2-4): NAGVMQNPRHLVRRRGQEARLRCSPMKGHSHVYWYRQLPEEGLKFMVYLQKENIIDESGMPKERFSAEFPKEGPSILRIQQVVRGDSAAYFCASSPQGTGTNSQYFGAGTRLSVL.

The V call is TRBV5-4, the J call TRBJ2-7; 8 bases are a match to TRBD1. V lost 4 bases to trimming and J lost 6 bases; unmatched junction nucleotides: 15. CDR1 and CDR2 from the germline V gene are SGHNT and YYREEE (reference sequence). CDR3 length: 16 amino acids. CDR3 loop: CASSPSWGQEGGEQYF. The CDR3, as DNA: TGTGCCAGCAGCCCCAGCTGGGGACAGGAGGGTGGCGAGCAGTACTTC.

The CDR3 DNA sequence: TGTGCCAGTAGTATGCCGGGACAGGGTCCGGAGCAGTACTTC. Encoded protein: CASSMPGQGPEQYF. The rearrangement joins TRBV19 to TRBJ2-7, with TRBD1 matching over 9 bases. Trimming removed 3 bases from V and 7 bases from J; junction bases left unmatched: 7. CDR3 length: 14 residues. In germline, CDR1 is LNHDA, CDR2 SQIVND (reference sequence).

This chain uses TRBV2 with TRBJ1-6, with a possible D match to TRBD1 (5 bases). The length of the CDR3 is 16 residues. Germline V gene sequence: CDR1 SNHLY, CDR2 FYNNEI. Trimming removed 0 bases at V and 6 bases at J, with 12 bases between. The CDR3 DNA reads as TGTGCCAGCAGTGAAGCGACGACAGCGGGTAATTCACCCCTCCACTTT. Amino acid sequence: CASSEATTAGNSPLHF.

Of note for this clone: Mismatch with germline at one junction end may stem from a read error. The rearrangement links TRBV9 to TRBJ1-2; D not certain. Germline values: CDR1 SGDLS, CDR2 YYNGEE. This CDR3 spans 13 amino acids. In DNA form, the CDR3 reads TGTGCCAGCACCGTAGTTGAGAACTATGGCTACACCTTC. Translation gives CASTVVENYGYTF.

With regard to this clone: Germline and junction disagree at one end, which may indicate a read error. The rearrangement joins TRBV7-9 to TRBJ2-7, with unresolved D. CDR3 length: 12 residues. CDR1 is SEHNR and CDR2 is FQNEAQ in the germline V gene (reference sequence). The CDR3 sequence: CSSSSGSYEQYF. CDR3 DNA sequence: TGTTCCAGCAGCTCCGGGTCCTACGAGCAGTACTTC.

Comments on this clone: Mismatch with germline at one junction end may stem from a read error. The chain is built from TRBV4-1 and TRBJ2-7; perhaps TRBD2 as D (5 bases). The V gene's germline CDR1 is MGHRA and CDR2 YSYEKL. This CDR3 comprises 15 residues. The CDR3 coding sequence is TGCGCCAGCAGCCAAGATAGGGAGTTGACTGCCGGGCAGCACTTC. Translated, it gives CASSQDRELTAGQHF.

The rearrangement joins TRBV9 to TRBJ2-5; TRBD1 aligns across 8 bases. The better agreement between TRBJ2-7 and the DNA end casts doubt on the J call. Germline V gene lookup returns CDR1 SGDLS and CDR2 YYNGEE. This CDR3 region has 15 residues. The CDR3 nucleotides read TGTGCCAGCAGCGTTGCCGACAGGGGAGGAGACGAGCAGTACTTC. It yields the protein CASSVADRGGDEQYF.

This chain connects TRBV19 to TRBJ1-5; no firm D call. V dropped 5 bases and J dropped 0 bases, with 14 bases sitting between them. The CDR3 contains 16 residues. Germline values: CDR1 LNHDA, CDR2 SQIVND (reference sequence). Written as DNA, the CDR3 is TGTGCCAGTAGTTTACACACCGCGGGTAGCAATCAGCCCCAGCATTTT. It encodes CASSLHTAGSNQPQHF.

The chain employs TRBV6-5 and TRBJ2-7; D may be TRBD1 (5 bases). The CDR3 extends over 14 amino acids. V lost 6 bases and J 5 bases, leaving 17 bases between the germline ends. CDR1 MNHEY and CDR2 SVGAGI come from the germline V gene. The CDR3 loop reads CASRKAGWVDEQYF. Here the CDR3 DNA reads TGTGCCAGCAGAAAGGCAGGGTGGGTAGACGAGCAGTACTTC.

The chain uses TRBV2 and TRBJ2-1, with a possible D match to TRBD2 (7 bases). The germline V and J ends were trimmed by 11 bases and 3 bases, with 20 bases remaining between them. Looked up from germline, CDR1 is SNHLY and CDR2 is FYNNEI. The CDR3 extends over 15 amino acids. In DNA, the CDR3 is TGTGCCTCTTCGACAGGATGGGACTACTACAATGAGCAGTTCTTC. Translated: CASSTGWDYYNEQFF.

V usage is TRBV5-4 and J usage is TRBJ2-1; 7 positions match TRBD2. The CDR3 runs 15 residues. The germline gives CDR1 SGHNT, CDR2 YYREEE (reference sequence). J was trimmed by 4 bases and V by 2 bases; bases with no gene match: 6. The CDR3 spells CASSFGGGGYNEQFF. In nucleotides, the CDR3 is TGTGCCAGCAGCTTCGGTGGCGGGGGATACAATGAGCAGTTCTTC.

This chain uses TRBV7-7 with TRBJ2-3, with 10 bases lining up with TRBD1. V trimming: 3 bases; J trimming: 6 bases; junction bases outside the gene matches: 6. The length of the CDR3 is 15 residues. Per the germline V gene, CDR1 is SSHAT and CDR2 is FNYEAQ (reference sequence). The CDR3 region has the DNA TGTGCCAGCAGCTTGGGGGGACAGGGGCCCGATACGCAGTATTTT. It yields the protein CASSLGGQGPDTQYF.

The chain couples TRBV29-1 to TRBJ1-1; TRBD1 is a possible D gene (6 bases). The ends were cut back, 8 bases at V and 1 base at J, with 8 bases in the middle. Germline loops: CDR1 SQVTM, CDR2 ANQGSEA. CDR3 length equals 11 residues. As DNA, the CDR3 is TGCAGCTGGACAGCGAACACTGAAGCTTTCTTT. Translation: CSWTANTEAFF.

The V gene is TRBV12-5, the J gene TRBJ2-7; 10 nucleotides line up with TRBD1. The germline V gene encodes CDR1 LGHNT and CDR2 FRNRAP. After removal of 4 bases from V and 6 bases from J, the junction contained 18 bases not matched to a gene. The CDR3 contains 18 residues. CDR3 sequence (DNA): TGTGCTAGTGGTTATAAATTCCTAGGACAGGGGGAATCGGGCGAGCAGTACTTC. Amino acid sequence: CASGYKFLGQGESGEQYF.

With regard to this clone: An end of the junction differs from the germline gene, which may be a read error. V is TRBV2 and J is TRBJ2-7, with 8 bases identical to TRBD1. The CDR3 covers 13 residues. Germline lookup yields CDR1 SNHLY and CDR2 FYNNEI. The CDR3 sequence is CASSDSWDRRAGF. Here the CDR3 DNA reads TGTGCCAGCAGTGATTCTTGGGACAGGCGAGCCGGATTC.

The chain is built from TRBV7-3 and TRBJ2-7, with D perhaps matching TRBD2 (5 bases). Trimming cost V 1 base and J 6 bases, with 13 bases left between them. Germline V gene lookup returns CDR1 SGHTA and CDR2 FQGTGA. The CDR3 is 14 amino acids. CDR3 in amino acids: CASSLIAREGEQYF. The CDR3, as DNA: TGTGCCAGCAGCTTAATAGCGCGAGAAGGCGAGCAGTACTTC.

The V and J genes are TRBV27 and TRBJ2-3, with 9 positions matching TRBD1. Trimming at V came to 6 bases and at J to 5 bases, leaving 15 bases not matched to a gene. This CDR3 has 17 amino acids. The germline V gene encodes CDR1 MNHEY and CDR2 SMNVEV (reference sequence). The CDR3, as DNA: TGTGCCAGCAGCCCACAGCGACAGGGGGGGCCGGTAGATACGCAGTATTTT. The encoded protein is CASSPQRQGGPVDTQYF.

This rearrangement joins TRBV7-2 to TRBJ2-2; unclear D gene. The CDR3 has 13 residues. Germline values: CDR1 SGHTA, CDR2 FQGNSA. V lost 6 bases, J lost 7 bases, and 12 bases lay in between. CDR3 protein: CASRTGVGGELFF. The CDR3 DNA follows: TGTGCCAGCAGGACCGGAGTTGGCGGGGAGCTGTTTTTT. Full variable domain (missing parts from reference TRBV7-2 and TRBJ2-2): GAGVSQSPSNKVTEKGKDVELRCDPISGHTALYWYRQSLGQGLEFLIYFQGNSAPDKSGLPSDRFSAERTGGSVSTLTIQRTQQEDSAVYLCASRTGVGGELFFGEGSRLTVL.

The table lists this clone with a count of one. The gene calls are TRBV19 and TRBJ1-2; 8 bases map to TRBD1. Per germline, CDR1 LNHDA and CDR2 SQIVND (reference sequence). V lost 6 bases and J lost 1; bases outside the gene matches: 4. The CDR3 has 14 amino acids. The CDR3 sequence: CASRDRGNNYGYTF. The CDR3 DNA follows: TGTGCCAGTAGAGACAGGGGCAATAACTATGGCTACACCTTC.

The chain joins TRBV30 to TRBJ1-5, with a possible D match to TRBD1 (6 bases). V lost 5 bases and J lost 4, with 12 bases in between. Germline V lookup: CDR1 GTSNPN, CDR2 SVGIG (reference sequence). This CDR3 region has 13 residues. CDR3 protein: CAWSQGLNQPQHF. The CDR3 region has the DNA TGTGCCTGGTCGCAGGGGTTAAATCAGCCCCAGCATTTT.

This clone was counted once. The chain is built from TRBV5-5 and TRBJ1-2; 9 bases agree with TRBD1. Germline values: CDR1 SGHKS, CDR2 YYEKEE (reference sequence). J was trimmed by 3 bases and V by 4 bases; bases with no gene match: 7. The CDR3 consists of 15 residues. CDR3 residues: CASSPRTGADYGYTF. The CDR3 nucleotides are TGTGCCAGCAGCCCGAGGACAGGGGCTGACTATGGCTACACCTTC.

CDR3 residues: CASSGLAGGTYEQYF. Here the CDR3 DNA reads TGTGCCAGCAGTGGACTAGCGGGAGGAACCTACGAGCAGTACTTC. The chain uses TRBV2 and TRBJ2-7, with 13 bases fitting TRBD2. Per the germline V gene, CDR1 is SNHLY and CDR2 is FYNNEI. V trimming: 4 bases; J trimming: 2 bases; junction bases outside the gene matches: 2. The length of the CDR3 is 15 residues.

V gene TRBV19 combines with J gene TRBJ2-7; 8 bases line up with TRBD2. The J segment lost 3 bases and the V segment lost 6 bases, leaving 16 bases of the junction unmatched. Germline V gene lookup returns CDR1 LNHDA and CDR2 SQIVND (reference sequence). The CDR3 is 17 amino acids. The CDR3 is CASSSTEAGDGFYEQYF. CDR3 sequence (DNA): TGTGCCAGTAGCTCGACCGAAGCGGGAGATGGATTCTACGAGCAGTACTTC.

The chain employs TRBV2 and TRBJ2-5, with a weak D call TRBD2 (7 bases). The J call may not be correct, given that the DNA end is closer to TRBJ2-7. Germline V gene data show CDR1 as SNHLY and CDR2 as FYNNEI. This CDR3 comprises 20 residues. The CDR3 reads CASGPEPSYTNREGSYEQYF. DNA for the CDR3: TGTGCCAGCGGCCCCGAACCATCATACACGAACAGGGAGGGCTCCTACGAGCAGTACTTC.

This sequence joins TRBV27 and TRBJ1-1; 7 bases line up with TRBD1. V lost 5 bases to trimming and J lost 12 bases; unmatched junction nucleotides: 15. Germline CDR1 reads MNHEY; CDR2 reads SMNVEV (reference sequence). This CDR3 is 14 amino acids long. This chain's CDR3 is CASSRSDRRNRPFF. The CDR3 DNA reads TGTGCCAGCAGTCGCTCGGACAGGCGGAACCGGCCTTTCTTT.

The chain couples TRBV7-6 to TRBJ2-1, with 9 bases fitting TRBD2. The CDR3 is 15 residues long. Trimming at V came to 7 bases and at J to 7 bases, leaving 11 bases not matched to a gene. Germline V gives CDR1 SGHVS, CDR2 FNYEAQ. The CDR3 here is CASTSGTSLANEQFF. For the CDR3, the DNA is TGTGCCAGCACCTCAGGGACTAGCTTGGCAAATGAGCAGTTCTTC.

The CDR3 nucleotides read TGTGCCAGCAGCGGATCTGGGACTAGCGGTCCTAAGCAGTTCTTC. This sequence encodes CASSGSGTSGPKQFF. The chain uses TRBV9 and TRBJ2-1, with 11 bases matching TRBD2. V lost 3 bases and J lost 11; bases outside the gene matches: 10. The CDR3 runs 15 residues. The V gene's germline CDR1 is SGDLS and CDR2 YYNGEE.

V usage is TRBV5-4 and J usage is TRBJ2-7, with 7 positions matching TRBD1. This CDR3 is built from 14 residues. The J segment lost 6 bases and the V segment lost 2 bases, leaving 8 bases of the junction unmatched. Germline V gene lookup returns CDR1 SGHNT and CDR2 YYREEE (reference sequence). In nucleotides, the CDR3 is TGTGCCAGCAGCTTACCGGGACAGACTGGCGAGCAGTACTTC. Encoded protein: CASSLPGQTGEQYF.